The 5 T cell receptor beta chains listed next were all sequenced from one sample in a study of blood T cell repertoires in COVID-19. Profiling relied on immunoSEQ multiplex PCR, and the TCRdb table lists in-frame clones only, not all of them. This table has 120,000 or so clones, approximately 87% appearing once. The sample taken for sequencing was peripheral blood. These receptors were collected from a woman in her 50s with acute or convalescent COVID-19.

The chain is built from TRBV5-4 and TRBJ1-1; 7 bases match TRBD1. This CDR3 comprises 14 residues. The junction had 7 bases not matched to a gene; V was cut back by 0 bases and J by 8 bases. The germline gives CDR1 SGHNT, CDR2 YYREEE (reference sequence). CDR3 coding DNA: TGTGCCAGCAGCTTGGGGGACAGTCCTTTCGAAGCTTTCTTT. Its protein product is CASSLGDSPFEAFF.

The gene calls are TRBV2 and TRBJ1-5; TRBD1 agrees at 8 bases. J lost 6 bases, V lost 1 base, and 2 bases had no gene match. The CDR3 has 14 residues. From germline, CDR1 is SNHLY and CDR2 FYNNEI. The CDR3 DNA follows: TGTGCCAGCAGTGAAGGGACAGGGACTCAGCCCCAGCATTTT. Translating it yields CASSEGTGTQPQHF. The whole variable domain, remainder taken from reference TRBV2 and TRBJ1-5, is EPEVTQTPSHQVTQMGQEVILRCVPISNHLYFYWYRQILGQKVEFLVSFYNNEISEKSEIFDDQFSVERPDGSNFTLKIRSTKLEDSAMYFCASSEGTGTQPQHFGDGTRLSIL.

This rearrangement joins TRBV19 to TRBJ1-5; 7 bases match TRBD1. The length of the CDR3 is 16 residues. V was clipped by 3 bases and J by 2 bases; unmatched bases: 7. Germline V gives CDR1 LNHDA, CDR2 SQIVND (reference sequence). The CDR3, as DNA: TGTGCCAGTAGTATGGGGTGGCAGGGGGGCAATCAGCCCCAGCATTTT. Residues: CASSMGWQGGNQPQHF.

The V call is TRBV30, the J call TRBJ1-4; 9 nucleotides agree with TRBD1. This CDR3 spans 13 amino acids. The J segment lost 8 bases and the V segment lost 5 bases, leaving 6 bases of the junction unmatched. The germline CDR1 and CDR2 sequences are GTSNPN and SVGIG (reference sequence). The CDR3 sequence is CAWGTGIKEKLFF. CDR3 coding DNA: TGTGCCTGGGGGACAGGGATAAAAGAAAAACTGTTTTTT. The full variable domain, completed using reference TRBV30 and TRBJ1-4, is SQTIHQWPATLVQPVGSPLSLECTVEGTSNPNLYWYRQAAGRGLQLLFYSVGIGQISSEVPQNLSASRPQDRQFILSSKKLLLSDSGFYLCAWGTGIKEKLFFGSGTQLSVL.

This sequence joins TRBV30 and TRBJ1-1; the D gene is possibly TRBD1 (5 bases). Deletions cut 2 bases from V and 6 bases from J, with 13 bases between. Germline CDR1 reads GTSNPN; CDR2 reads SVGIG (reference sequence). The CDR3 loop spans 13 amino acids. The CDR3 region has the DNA TGTGCCTGGAGTCTCTACCGGGGGGCTGAAGCTTTCTTT. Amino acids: CAWSLYRGAEAFF.